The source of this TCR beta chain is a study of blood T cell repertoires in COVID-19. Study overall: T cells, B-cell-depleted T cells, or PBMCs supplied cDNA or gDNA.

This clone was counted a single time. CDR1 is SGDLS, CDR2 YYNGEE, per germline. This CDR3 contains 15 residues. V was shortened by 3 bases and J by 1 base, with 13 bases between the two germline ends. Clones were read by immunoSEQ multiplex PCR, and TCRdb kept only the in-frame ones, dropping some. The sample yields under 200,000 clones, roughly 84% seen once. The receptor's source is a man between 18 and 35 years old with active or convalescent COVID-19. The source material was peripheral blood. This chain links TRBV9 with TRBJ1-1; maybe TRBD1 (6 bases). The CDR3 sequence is CASSGGFRGNTEAFF. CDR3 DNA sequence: TGTGCCAGCAGCGGCGGTTTCAGGGGGAACACTGAAGCTTTCTTT.